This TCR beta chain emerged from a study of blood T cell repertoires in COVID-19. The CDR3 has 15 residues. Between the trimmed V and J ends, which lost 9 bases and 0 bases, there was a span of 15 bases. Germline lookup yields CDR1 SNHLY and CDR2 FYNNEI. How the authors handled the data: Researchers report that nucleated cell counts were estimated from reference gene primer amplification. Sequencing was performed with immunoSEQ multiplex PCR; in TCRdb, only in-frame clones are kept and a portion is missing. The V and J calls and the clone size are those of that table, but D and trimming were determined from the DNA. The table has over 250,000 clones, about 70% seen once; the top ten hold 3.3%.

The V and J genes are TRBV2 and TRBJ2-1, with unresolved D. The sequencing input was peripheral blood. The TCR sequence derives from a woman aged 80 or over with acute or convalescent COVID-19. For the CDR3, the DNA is TGTGCCAGTACTCCCTTTAGGAGCTCCTACAATGAGCAGTTCTTC. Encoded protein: CASTPFRSSYNEQFF.